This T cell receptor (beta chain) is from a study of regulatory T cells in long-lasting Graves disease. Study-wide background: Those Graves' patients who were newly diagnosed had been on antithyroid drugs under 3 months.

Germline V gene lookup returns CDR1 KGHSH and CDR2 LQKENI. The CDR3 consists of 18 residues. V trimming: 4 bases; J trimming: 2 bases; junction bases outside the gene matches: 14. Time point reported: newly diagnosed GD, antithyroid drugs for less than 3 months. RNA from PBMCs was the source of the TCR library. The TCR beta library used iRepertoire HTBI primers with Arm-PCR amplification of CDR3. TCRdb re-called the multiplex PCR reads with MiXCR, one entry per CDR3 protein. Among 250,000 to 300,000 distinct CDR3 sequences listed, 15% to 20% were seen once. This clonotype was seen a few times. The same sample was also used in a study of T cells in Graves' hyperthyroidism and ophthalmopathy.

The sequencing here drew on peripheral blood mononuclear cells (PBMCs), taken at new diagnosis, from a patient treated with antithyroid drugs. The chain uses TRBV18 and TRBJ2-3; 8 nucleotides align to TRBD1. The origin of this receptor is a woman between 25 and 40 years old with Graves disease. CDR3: CASSHLSGGLSATDTQYF. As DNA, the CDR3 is TGTGCCAGCTCACATCTTTCAGGGGGCCTTAGTGCCACAGATACGCAGTATTTT.